The T cell receptor beta chain described here comes from a study of blood T cell repertoires in COVID-19. Study details: Whether acute or convalescent, the COVID-19 samples came from the United States, Italy and Spain. PBMCs, B-cell-depleted T cells, or T cells provided the cDNA or gDNA that made up the material.

The J segment lost 3 bases and the V segment lost 0 bases, leaving 8 bases of the junction unmatched. This CDR3 contains 17 residues. Germline CDR1 reads KGHSY; CDR2 reads FQNENV. Original processing notes: Nucleated cell number was recorded as an estimate derived from reference gene primer amplification. Some clones are missing from TCRdb's copy, which holds only in-frame ones; the method was immunoSEQ multiplex PCR. V and J calls and clone size are those listed in that table; D and trimming were worked out from the DNA. The data hold 200,000 or so clones, with roughly 80% observed a single time. This TCR derives from a man aged 60 to 69 with active or convalescent COVID-19. The chain links TRBV16 to TRBJ2-7, with 10 bases fitting TRBD2. The specimen was peripheral blood. The chain's CDR3 is CASSQSASGRRGYEQYF. The CDR3 coding sequence is TGTGCCAGCAGCCAATCTGCTAGCGGGAGAAGGGGCTACGAGCAGTACTTC.